This T cell receptor (beta chain) was recovered during a study of blood T cell repertoires in COVID-19. Looking at the study overall: The United States, Italy and Spain provided the acute and convalescent COVID-19 samples.

This CDR3 comprises 15 residues. V dropped 0 bases and J dropped 2 bases, with 10 bases sitting between them. Germline V gives CDR1 LGHNA, CDR2 YNFKEQ. Data came from immunoSEQ multiplex PCR; TCRdb stores just in-frame clones and leaves some out. The data hold 450,000 to 500,000 clones, with 75% to 90% observed a single time. This TCR was recovered from a human donor in a cohort sampled during active COVID-19. The sample comprised peripheral blood. The chain combines TRBV4-2 with TRBJ2-5, with unresolved D. This chain's CDR3 is CASSQEGRGQETQYF. The CDR3 DNA reads as TGTGCCAGCAGCCAAGAAGGCCGAGGACAAGAGACCCAGTACTTC.